This T cell receptor beta chain is from a study of T-cell memory formation after mild COVID-19. The CDR3 is made up of 15 amino acids. The V end was cut by 7 bases, the J end by 0 bases, with 14 bases between. TCRdb recomputed calls from the 5' RACE reads with MiXCR, one row per CDR3 protein. Of roughly 480,000 distinct CDR3 sequences listed, roughly 23% were seen once; the top ten hold around 13%. The source of this sequence is an adult woman who had mild COVID-19 (a few samples of this study predate the infection). Cell type and time point are not known. Sequencing used PBMCs or a T cell subset sorted from them (not recorded which). The chain couples TRBV12-3 or TRBV12-4 to TRBJ2-3; no reliable D call. DNA for the CDR3: TGTGCCAGCATCATGCGGATTTCTAGCACAGATACGCAGTATTTT. Translating it yields CASIMRISSTDTQYF.